Listed here are 11 T cell receptor beta chains from one sample, sequenced in a study of spatial heterogeneity in lung cancer. The time point was: sample taken at primary tumor resection. Frozen PBMC, nontumor lung or tumor provided whole RNA, which was sequenced unsorted. MiXCR, run by TCRdb on the 5' RACE reads, gives a single entry per CDR3 protein. The sample lists tens of thousands of distinct CDR3 sequences, 4% to 6% occurring once. The specimen comprised PBMCs, sampled at surgery. These receptor sequences come from a female donor with early-stage non-small cell lung cancer.

In its sample, this clonotype was seen many times. The genes are TRBV7-8 and TRBJ1-1, with no clear D. The length of the CDR3 is 13 residues. Germline-derived CDR1 and CDR2 are SGHVS and FQNEAQ. V dropped 6 bases and J dropped 1 base, with 9 bases sitting between them. CDR3 nucleotides: TGTGCCAGCAGAAGCAGGAAGAACACTGAAGCTTTCTTT. This gives the protein CASRSRKNTEAFF.

This clonotype has a count of ten or more. The chain is built from TRBV7-2 and TRBJ2-3; D is tentatively TRBD1 or TRBD2 (5 bases each). V lost 6 bases and J lost 2, with 12 bases in between. Germline values: CDR1 SGHTA, CDR2 FQGNSA. The CDR3 has 14 amino acids. The CDR3 protein is CASSPGPVTDTQYF. As DNA, the CDR3 is TGTGCCAGCAGTCCGGGACCCGTCACAGATACGCAGTATTTT.

This clonotype was counted many times. The J gene is TRBJ2-7, the V gene TRBV4-3; 10 bases are shared with TRBD2. Per germline, CDR1 LGHNA and CDR2 YSLEER. The V segment lost 2 bases and the J segment 3 bases; nucleotides outside the gene matches: 4. CDR3 size: 15 residues. For the CDR3, the DNA is TGCGCCAGCAGCCAATCTAGCGGGAGAAACTACGAGCAGTACTTC. Translated: CASSQSSGRNYEQYF.

This clonotype was observed many times. In DNA form, the CDR3 reads TGTGCCAGCAGCCTCCAGCGAAGGAACCAGTACTTC. Protein: CASSLQRRNQYF. The V call is TRBV11-2, the J call TRBJ2-5; D is unclear. This CDR3 spans 12 amino acids. Germline V gene sequence: CDR1 SGHAT, CDR2 FQNNGV. V lost 5 bases and J 10 bases, leaving 14 bases between the germline ends.

This clonotype was detected many times. This sequence joins TRBV28 and TRBJ2-3; no firm D call. Germline V gives CDR1 MDHEN, CDR2 SYDVKM. The CDR3 has 13 amino acids. Between the trimmed V and J ends, which lost 6 bases and 2 bases, there was a span of 9 bases. CDR3 DNA sequence: TGTGCCAGCAGGGATTGGACCACAGATACGCAGTATTTT. Translated, it gives CASRDWTTDTQYF.

A few counts support this clonotype. V and J are TRBV5-1 and TRBJ1-1, with a tentative D call TRBD1 (5 bases). The CDR3 is 14 residues long. Between the trimmed V and J ends, which lost 2 bases and 1 base, there was a span of 9 bases. CDR1 and CDR2 (germline): SGHRS, YFSETQ. The CDR3 DNA reads TGCGCCAGCAGCTTCGTCGGGGGGAACACTGAAGCTTTCTTT. Protein product: CASSFVGGNTEAFF.

This clonotype was seen many times. The rearrangement uses TRBV6-5 and TRBJ2-1; 10 bases are a match to TRBD2. CDR3 size: 16 residues. Germline V CDR1 and CDR2: MNHEY, SVGAGI. V dropped 6 bases and J dropped 3; count of bases not matched to a gene: 8. The CDR3 protein is CASSTQAGGNYNEQFF. CDR3 coding DNA: TGTGCCAGCAGCACCCAAGCGGGGGGGAACTACAATGAGCAGTTCTTC.

This clonotype was recorded many times. V and J are TRBV10-3 and TRBJ2-1; D assignment may be TRBD1 or TRBD2 (5 bases each). Germline V gene sequence: CDR1 ENHRY, CDR2 SYGVKD. The CDR3 has 13 residues. Trimming pared 11 bases from V and 8 bases from J, leaving 19 bases between. CDR3 sequence (DNA): TGTGCCTCCATCCCCGAACGAGGGGATGAGCAGTTCTTC. This gives the protein CASIPERGDEQFF.

A note on this clonotype: The junction departs from germline at one end; a sequencing error may be responsible. The chain employs TRBV7-7 and TRBJ2-5, with 12 bases that match TRBD2. The CDR3 runs 17 residues. The germline gives CDR1 SSHAT, CDR2 FNYEAQ (reference sequence). The CDR3: CASSLAPSGGAQETQYF. In nucleotides, the CDR3 is TGTGCTAGCAGCTTAGCCCCTAGCGGGGGGGCCCAAGAGACCCAGTACTTC.

This clonotype was found many times. This chain connects TRBV20-1 to TRBJ2-7, with D unclear. Per germline, CDR1 DFQATT and CDR2 SNEGSKA (reference sequence). The CDR3 totals 14 residues. V was shortened by 3 bases and J by 0 bases, with 12 bases between the two germline ends. The CDR3 region is CSASFGTFSYEQYF. The DNA for the CDR3 is TGCAGTGCTAGTTTCGGTACCTTCTCCTACGAGCAGTACTTC.

This clonotype was recorded many times. This chain connects TRBV2 to TRBJ2-3; 12 bases are shared with TRBD2. The CDR3 is made up of 16 amino acids. Germline V gives CDR1 SNHLY, CDR2 FYNNEI. Trimming removed 2 bases from V and 8 bases from J; junction bases left unmatched: 8. The CDR3: CASSEPRLAGEGTQYF. DNA for the CDR3: TGTGCCAGCAGTGAACCCCGACTAGCGGGGGAGGGTACGCAGTATTTT.